The rows below give T cell receptor beta chains drawn from one sample of a study of blood T cells in healthy people across ages. A single record per CDR3 protein comes from TCRdb applying MiXCR to the 5' RACE reads. The sample has roughly 1 million distinct CDR3 sequences; approximately 26% are singletons. These data were also filed under a second study, of T cells of mothers and their children.

The specimen was blood. The receptors were gathered from a girl under 10 years old in good health. The CDR3 runs from the conserved cysteine through the conserved F or W. A D gene is named only where the DNA matches it firmly. Clone size appears in some rows only: once, few, many, or a class for an expanded clone.

v_gene	j_gene	d_gene	abundance	CDR3aa	CDR3nt
TRBV12-3/TRBV12-4	TRBJ1-1	NA	NA	CASSFEGKGGTEAFF	TGTGCCAGCAGTTTTGAGGGGAAAGGGGGCACTGAAGCTTTCTTT
TRBV12-3/TRBV12-4	TRBJ2-4	NA	NA	CASSFPRPAKNIQYF	TGTGCCAGCAGTTTCCCCAGACCAGCCAAAAACATTCAGTACTTC
TRBV20-1	TRBJ1-1	NA	few	CSARDVQGGNTEAFF	TGCAGTGCTAGAGATGTACAGGGCGGTAACACTGAAGCTTTCTTT
TRBV15	TRBJ1-5	TRBD1	NA	CATSEGGQGGFNQPQHF	TGTGCCACCAGCGAGGGAGGACAGGGCGGCTTCAATCAGCCCCAGCATTTT
TRBV29-1	TRBJ2-1	TRBD2	few	CSVVGTSSNEQFF	TGCAGCGTTGTGGGGACTAGCAGCAATGAGCAGTTCTTC
TRBV29-1	TRBJ2-1	TRBD1	NA	CSVRIRDRGYNEQFF	TGCAGCGTAAGGATCCGGGACAGGGGGTACAATGAGCAGTTCTTC
TRBV27	TRBJ1-2	NA	NA	CASRGKAPNYGYTF	TGTGCCAGCAGGGGGAAGGCCCCCAACTATGGCTACACCTTC
TRBV29-1	TRBJ2-5	TRBD2	NA	CSVGGGSGVSETQYF	TGCAGCGTTGGCGGCGGTAGCGGGGTCTCGGAGACCCAGTACTTC
TRBV24-1	TRBJ2-7	NA	few	CATSDLSLDKGIYEQYF	TGTGCCACCAGTGATTTAAGTTTGGACAAAGGCATCTACGAGCAGTACTTC
TRBV3-1	TRBJ2-3	TRBD2	NA	CASSTRAGGILGDTQYF	TGTGCCAGCAGCACGAGAGCGGGAGGCATCTTGGGGGATACGCAGTATTTT
TRBV13	TRBJ2-7	NA	NA	CASSASSSYEQYF	TGTGCCAGCAGCGCCAGTAGCTCCTACGAGCAGTACTTC
TRBV4-3	TRBJ2-1	TRBD2	NA	CASSQTSGGGPNEQFF	TGCGCCAGCAGCCAGACTAGCGGGGGGGGACCCAATGAGCAGTTCTTC
TRBV7-2	TRBJ2-3	NA	many	CASSLDNTDTQYF	TGTGCCAGCAGCTTAGACAACACAGATACGCAGTATTTT
TRBV7-9	TRBJ1-2	NA	few	CASSLLSQVSYGYTF	TGTGCCAGCAGCTTATTAAGTCAGGTCTCCTATGGCTACACCTTC
TRBV13	TRBJ1-1	NA	few	CASRPLTANTEAFF	TGTGCCAGCAGACCCCTGACTGCGAACACTGAAGCTTTCTTT
TRBV27	TRBJ1-5	TRBD1	once	CASSSIDRGGPDTQHF	TGTGCCAGCAGCAGCATAGACAGGGGTGGTCCAGATACGCAGCATTTT
TRBV27	TRBJ1-6	TRBD1	NA	CATKNRGDNSPLHF	TGTGCCACTAAAAACAGGGGAGATAATTCACCCCTCCACTTT
TRBV12-3/TRBV12-4	TRBJ2-5	NA	NA	CASRVLEGGEETQYF	TGTGCCAGCAGAGTCTTGGAGGGTGGAGAAGAGACCCAGTACTTC
TRBV12-3/TRBV12-4	TRBJ1-5	NA	NA	CASSLGRALNQPQHF	TGTGCCAGCAGTTTAGGCCGCGCCTTAAATCAGCCCCAGCATTTT
TRBV20-1	TRBJ1-5	TRBD1	few	CSAQTGTGPQHF	TGCAGTGCTCAGACAGGGACGGGGCCCCAGCATTTT
TRBV20-1	TRBJ2-5	NA	NA	CSARGRTFSEQYF	TGCAGTGCTAGGGGGAGGACATTTTCCGAACAGTACTTC
TRBV5-1	TRBJ2-2	NA	NA	CASSYLRGTNTGELFF	TGCGCCAGCAGTTACCTGAGGGGTACGAACACCGGGGAGCTGTTTTTT
TRBV5-1	TRBJ1-2	TRBD1	few	CASSPLGQGYLANYGYTF	TGCGCCAGCAGCCCCTTAGGACAGGGGTATTTAGCTAACTATGGCTACACCTTC
TRBV27	TRBJ2-7	NA	few	CASSAQSQGLADEQYF	TGTGCCAGCAGTGCCCAATCACAGGGTTTGGCGGACGAGCAGTACTTC
TRBV4-1	TRBJ2-7	NA	NA	CASSQDDTRTSEGFEQYF	TGCGCCAGCAGCCAGGACGATACCCGCACTTCCGAGGGTTTCGAGCAGTACTTC
TRBV5-5	TRBJ1-2	NA	NA	CATREASLDGYTF	TGTGCCACCCGGGAGGCCTCTTTGGATGGCTACACCTTC
TRBV19	TRBJ2-1	NA	NA	CASSFEGYEQFF	TGTGCCAGTAGCTTTGAGGGCTATGAGCAGTTCTTC
TRBV4-2	TRBJ2-2	NA	NA	CASSSDRVVTGELFF	TGTGCCAGCAGCTCTGATAGGGTGGTCACCGGGGAGCTGTTTTTT
TRBV29-1	TRBJ2-5	NA	few	CSVKETQYF	TGCAGCGTTAAGGAGACCCAGTACTTC
TRBV20-1	TRBJ2-4	TRBD1	few	CSARRQGARYGFENIQYF	TGCAGTGCTAGGCGACAGGGGGCGCGGTACGGTTTTGAAAACATTCAGTACTTC
TRBV12-3/TRBV12-4	TRBJ2-1	TRBD2	NA	CALRGGRNYNEQFF	TGTGCCTTGCGGGGGGGGCGGAACTACAATGAGCAGTTCTTC
TRBV19	TRBJ2-3	TRBD2	few	CASSMRPGGTADTQYF	TGTGCCAGTAGTATGAGGCCCGGGGGGACGGCAGATACGCAGTATTTT
TRBV7-9	TRBJ2-1	NA	NA	CASSDINRGGWNGQFF	TGTGCCAGCAGCGATATAAACAGGGGGGGGTGGAATGGGCAGTTCTTC
TRBV27	TRBJ1-2	NA	many	CASSPDLYGYTF	TGTGCCAGCAGTCCCGACCTCTATGGCTACACCTTC
TRBV25-1	TRBJ2-6	TRBD1	NA	CASSRDRGTSGANVLTF	TGTGCCAGCAGCCGGGACAGGGGAACGTCAGGGGCCAACGTCCTGACTTTC
TRBV12-3/TRBV12-4	TRBJ2-3	TRBD2	NA	CASTSGGASTDAQYF	TGTGCCAGCACCTCGGGGGGGGCCAGCACAGATGCGCAGTATTTT
TRBV28	TRBJ1-4	NA	NA	CASGPGGWGNEKLFF	TGTGCCTCCGGTCCGGGGGGCTGGGGTAATGAAAAACTGTTTTTT
TRBV2	TRBJ2-1	NA	NA	CASTRGRQGNERFF	TGTGCCAGCACACGCGGGAGACAGGGCAATGAGCGGTTCTTC
TRBV9	TRBJ2-1	TRBD2	NA	CASSVFGLAGGLAIDRNEQFF	TGTGCCAGCAGCGTCTTCGGACTAGCGGGGGGGTTAGCCATCGACAGAAATGAGCAGTTCTTC
TRBV27	TRBJ2-7	TRBD2	NA	CASSGTSGSTYEQYF	TGTGCCAGCAGTGGGACTAGCGGGAGCACCTACGAGCAGTACTTC
TRBV4-1	TRBJ2-1	TRBD2	few	CASSPSGLVSNEQFF	TGCGCCAGCAGCCCCTCAGGACTAGTATCCAACGAGCAGTTCTTC
TRBV5-1	TRBJ1-1	NA	few	CASSFSILGNTEAFF	TGCGCCAGCAGCTTTTCAATATTAGGGAACACTGAAGCTTTCTTT
TRBV20-1	TRBJ2-3	TRBD2	few	CSARTMSGGGDTQYF	TGCAGTGCTAGGACTATGAGCGGGGGGGGAGATACGCAGTATTTT
TRBV7-2	TRBJ1-2	NA	NA	CASSLAPVFGTPYGYTF	TGTGCCAGCAGCTTAGCGCCTGTCTTCGGGACACCGTATGGCTACACCTTC
TRBV5-1	TRBJ2-4	NA	NA	CASSLKTAKNIQYF	TGCGCCAGCAGCCTGAAGACTGCCAAAAACATTCAGTACTTC
TRBV27	TRBJ1-2	NA	NA	CASSFQDSMGGYTF	TGTGCCAGCAGTTTCCAGGACTCTATGGGTGGCTACACCTTC
TRBV7-9	TRBJ1-2	NA	NA	CASSSTDMKGYTF	TGTGCCAGCAGCTCCACCGACATGAAGGGCTACACCTTC
TRBV5-1	TRBJ1-2	NA	NA	CASSHPTGGYTF	TGCGCCAGCAGCCATCCGACAGGCGGCTACACCTTC
TRBV4-2	TRBJ2-7	NA	NA	CASSQDLGQTYEQYF	TGTGCCAGCAGCCAAGATTTAGGACAGACCTACGAGCAGTACTTC
TRBV7-9	TRBJ2-5	NA	many	CASSPRDFQETQYF	TGTGCCAGCAGCCCCCGGGACTTCCAAGAGACCCAGTACTTC